The 27 T cell receptor beta chains presented below share a single source sample, sequenced in a study of control samples from healthy donors and cancer patients. The data were produced by immunoSEQ multiplex PCR, yet TCRdb's version contains in-frame clones alone and is incomplete. The profile covers tens of thousands of clones, with around 80% appearing a single time and around 20% taken by the ten largest. The sequenced material came from PBMCs. Every receptor here comes from a man aged 60-69 years with head and neck cancer.

This chain joins TRBV12-5 and TRBJ2-1, with a tentative D call TRBD2 (6 bases). Germline CDR1 LGHNT, CDR2 FRNRAP. The V end lost 5 bases, the J end lost 12 bases, and 11 bases lay between the germline ends. The CDR3 spans 11 residues. CDR3 coding DNA: TGTGCTAGTGGTCAAGGGACTCTGCAGTTCTTC. Translated: CASGQGTLQFF.

The V call is TRBV28, the J call TRBJ2-7; D might be TRBD1 (6 bases). Trimming shortened V by 5 bases and J by 9 bases, and 17 bases separated the two germline ends. This CDR3 is built from 13 residues. CDR1 is MDHEN and CDR2 is SYDVKM in the germline V gene. The CDR3 region has the DNA TGTGCCAGCAGTCGCCGGGACATACCGGGGCAGTACTTC. This translates into CASSRRDIPGQYF.

The J gene is TRBJ2-5, the V gene TRBV27; D may be TRBD2 (7 bases). The CDR3 covers 14 residues. The ends were cut back, 8 bases at V and 4 bases at J, with 17 bases in the middle. Germline V gene lookup returns CDR1 MNHEY and CDR2 SMNVEV (reference sequence). This chain's CDR3 is CASGGAGVRETQYF. The CDR3 DNA reads as TGTGCCAGCGGGGGGGCAGGGGTGAGAGAGACCCAGTACTTC.

The gene calls are TRBV19 and TRBJ1-2, with D tentatively TRBD1 (6 bases). Trimming took 7 bases from V and 3 from J, leaving 18 bases between them. The CDR3 runs 15 residues. CDR1 LNHDA and CDR2 SQIVND come from the germline V gene (reference sequence). The CDR3 region has the DNA TGTGCCAGTACCGCATATGGGGGGGGCGACTATGGCTACACCTTC. It translates to CASTAYGGGDYGYTF.

V and J are TRBV29-1 and TRBJ1-1, with D tentatively TRBD1 (6 bases). V was shortened by 5 bases and J by 0 bases, with 16 bases between the two germline ends. Germline V gene data show CDR1 as SQVTM and CDR2 as ANQGSEA. The CDR3 loop spans 15 amino acids. The CDR3 nucleotides are TGCAGCGTTCCGGGACAAGGGGGTTTGAACACTGAAGCTTTCTTT. Amino acids: CSVPGQGGLNTEAFF.

The chain has TRBV5-1 and TRBJ2-1; the match to TRBD2 covers 11 bases. The germline CDR1 and CDR2 sequences are SGHRS and YFSETQ. V lost 1 base and J lost 9; bases outside the gene matches: 6. CDR3 size: 15 residues. The CDR3 nucleotides are TGCGCCAGCAGCTTGTTGGTAGCGGGAGGGGGTGAGCAGTTCTTC. Its protein product is CASSLLVAGGGEQFF. Complete variable domain (other parts from reference TRBV5-1 and TRBJ2-1): KAGVTQTPRYLIKTRGQQVTLSCSPISGHRSVSWYQQTPGQGLQFLFEYFSETQRNKGNFPGRFSGRQFSNSRSEMNVSTLELGDSALYLCASSLLVAGGGEQFFGPGTRLTVL.

This rearrangement joins TRBV11-2 to TRBJ2-7, with TRBD1 identical over 7 bases. This CDR3 contains 14 residues. Trimming at V came to 5 bases and at J to 2 bases, leaving 6 bases not matched to a gene. CDR1 and CDR2 (germline): SGHAT, FQNNGV. The CDR3 DNA sequence: TGTGCCAGCAGCGTAGGGACAGCCGCCTACGAGCAGTACTTC. Translated, it gives CASSVGTAAYEQYF.

This chain links TRBV7-2 with TRBJ2-2, with unresolved D. The CDR3 length is 17 residues. With 3 bases removed from V and 5 bases from J, the gap between germline ends came to 19 bases. Germline V gene sequence: CDR1 SGHTA, CDR2 FQGNSA. CDR3 DNA: TGTGCCAGCAGCTTGTCTGCCTCAAGTAAAGGTACCGGGGAGCTGTTTTTT. Translated: CASSLSASSKGTGELFF.

V and J are TRBV7-8 and TRBJ1-1; no reliable D call. The CDR3 loop spans 13 amino acids. Germline V gene sequence: CDR1 SGHVS, CDR2 FQNEAQ. Trimming removed 1 base at V and 4 bases at J, with 7 bases between. CDR3 sequence: CASSLGFGTEAFF. The CDR3 DNA follows: TGTGCCAGCAGCTTAGGGTTCGGCACTGAAGCTTTCTTT.

J is TRBJ1-1 and V is TRBV27, with D perhaps matching TRBD1 (5 bases). V was clipped by 7 bases and J by 1 base, with 10 bases between them. This CDR3 has 13 residues. Germline CDR1 and CDR2: MNHEY and SMNVEV (reference sequence). The CDR3 DNA is TGTGCCAGCAAAGGTCAGGGGAACACTGAAGCTTTCTTT. Its protein product is CASKGQGNTEAFF.

This clone was seen only once. This chain links TRBV7-9 with TRBJ2-2; D remains unclear. The CDR3 covers 13 residues. V was cut by 8 bases and J by 0 bases, with 7 bases left in between. The germline V gene encodes CDR1 SEHNR and CDR2 FQNEAQ (reference sequence). This CDR3 is CASEQTNTGELFF. The CDR3 DNA follows: TGTGCCAGCGAACAAACGAACACCGGGGAGCTGTTTTTT.

The CDR3 region has the DNA TGTGCCAGCACTAGCGGGCCCTACGAGCAGTACTTC. The encoded protein is CASTSGPYEQYF. This sequence joins TRBV12-3 or TRBV12-4 and TRBJ2-7; 8 bases fit TRBD2. This CDR3 region has 12 residues. V was clipped by 7 bases and J by 2 bases; unmatched bases: 1.

The chain has TRBV27 and TRBJ1-6; tentatively, D is TRBD1 (5 bases). Germline-derived CDR1 and CDR2 are MNHEY and SMNVEV (reference sequence). The CDR3 is 14 residues long. V was pared by 3 bases and J by 6 bases, with 9 bases between. CDR3 bases: TGTGCCAGCAGTTTTGGGCAGGGTAATTCACCCCTCCACTTT. This gives the protein CASSFGQGNSPLHF.

CDR3 sequence (DNA): TGTGCCAGCTCAGGGGCCCTGAACACTGAAGCTTTCTTT. Protein product: CASSGALNTEAFF. The V gene is TRBV7-3, the J gene TRBJ1-1; D is possibly TRBD1 (6 bases). CDR1 SGHTA and CDR2 FQGTGA come from the germline V gene. V shed 8 bases and J shed 0 bases, with 10 bases lying between them. The CDR3 is made up of 13 amino acids.

The chain's CDR3 is CASSRRGPPPAGSTDTQYF. CDR3 nucleotides: TGTGCCAGTAGTAGGCGGGGACCACCCCCAGCGGGTAGCACAGATACGCAGTATTTT. The chain carries TRBV19 and TRBJ2-3; tentative D call: TRBD2 (6 bases). Trimming took 4 bases from V and 0 from J, leaving 23 bases between them. The CDR3 covers 19 residues. Germline assignment: CDR1 LNHDA and CDR2 SQIVND (reference sequence).

The chain employs TRBV29-1 and TRBJ1-1, with TRBD1 identical over 10 bases. The trim removed 6 bases at V and 1 base at J, leaving 5 bases unmatched. Germline V gene lookup returns CDR1 SQVTM and CDR2 ANQGSEA. The CDR3 extends over 14 amino acids. The CDR3 nucleotides are TGCAGCGTCGCGAGACAGGGGGCGAACACTGAAGCTTTCTTT. Residues: CSVARQGANTEAFF.

There are a few counts of this clone. V usage is TRBV6-5 and J usage is TRBJ2-7; D not resolved. The CDR3 consists of 13 residues. CDR1 and CDR2 (germline): MNHEY, SVGAGI. Trimming took 6 bases from V and 4 from J, leaving 13 bases between them. The CDR3 DNA follows: TGTGCCAGCAGCAGCCGCTTTGGGTACGAGCAGTACTTC. Its translation is CASSSRFGYEQYF.

The rearrangement links TRBV12-3 or TRBV12-4 to TRBJ1-1; D is ambiguous. Trimming removed 1 base at V and 10 bases at J, with 13 bases between. The CDR3 is made up of 13 amino acids. The CDR3 nucleotides are TGTGCCAGCAGTTTAGGGACGTTAGACGGAGCTTTCTTT. This translates into CASSLGTLDGAFF.

This clone was seen once. The chain recombines TRBV4-1 with TRBJ2-1; 7 bases align to TRBD1. Germline trimming cut 3 bases from V and 7 bases from J; bases unmatched to any gene: 12. This CDR3 comprises 16 residues. Germline V gene lookup returns CDR1 MGHRA and CDR2 YSYEKL. CDR3 sequence: CASSQSTGVGSNEQFF. DNA for the CDR3: TGCGCCAGCAGCCAGTCAACAGGGGTGGGGTCGAATGAGCAGTTCTTC.

CDR3 loop: CASSTPSGLKNIQYF. The CDR3 DNA sequence: TGTGCCAGCAGTACACCCTCAGGCCTCAAAAACATTCAGTACTTC. The genes are TRBV28 and TRBJ2-4, with D unresolved. This CDR3 comprises 15 residues. Trimming cost V 5 bases and J 3 bases, with 14 bases left between them. Germline-derived CDR1 and CDR2 are MDHEN and SYDVKM.

This chain uses TRBV25-1 with TRBJ2-1; TRBD2 matches 12 bases. The V and J ends lost 8 bases and 6 bases, in that order; junction bases with no gene match: 8. This CDR3 is 15 amino acids long. CDR1 and CDR2 from the germline V gene are MGHDK and SYGVNS. The DNA of the CDR3 is TGTGCCAGCCAGACTAGCGGGAGAGTCATCAATGAGCAGTTCTTC. Protein product: CASQTSGRVINEQFF. The whole variable domain, filled in from reference TRBV25-1 and TRBJ2-1, reads EADIYQTPRYLVIGTGKKITLECSQTMGHDKMYWYQQDPGMELHLIHYSYGVNSTEKGDLSSESTVSRIRTEHFPLTLESARPSHTSQYLCASQTSGRVINEQFFGPGTRLTVL.

This sequence joins TRBV6-5 and TRBJ1-1; tentative D call: TRBD1 (6 bases). There are 13 residues in the CDR3. Germline values: CDR1 MNHEY, CDR2 SVGAGI. V was pared by 3 bases and J by 4 bases, with 9 bases between. CDR3 in amino acids: CASSYLGGTEAFF. For the CDR3, the DNA is TGTGCCAGCAGTTATTTAGGGGGCACTGAAGCTTTCTTT.

The gene calls are TRBV19 and TRBJ1-3; the D is unclear. Per the germline V gene, CDR1 is LNHDA and CDR2 is SQIVND (reference sequence). The V end lost 3 bases, the J end lost 0 bases, and 15 bases lay between the germline ends. CDR3 length: 17 residues. CDR3: CASSMDGVAYSGNTIYF. CDR3 nucleotide sequence: TGTGCCAGTAGTATGGACGGCGTGGCTTACTCTGGAAACACCATATATTTT.

The V call is TRBV18, the J call TRBJ2-7; 10 nucleotides match TRBD2. Trimming removed 6 bases from V and 4 bases from J; junction bases left unmatched: 9. Looked up from germline, CDR1 is KGHSH and CDR2 is LQKENI. The CDR3 contains 15 residues. CDR3 DNA sequence: TGTGCCAGCTCTTTGTCTAGCGGGAGTCCTTACGAGCAGTACTTC. It encodes CASSLSSGSPYEQYF.

The V gene is TRBV10-2, the J gene TRBJ1-5; TRBD1 matches at 7 bases. With V trimmed by 6 bases and J by 3 bases, 5 bases remained unmatched. Germline V gives CDR1 WSHSY, CDR2 SAAADI. The CDR3 covers 14 residues. The CDR3 loop is CASSPGQINQPQHF. As DNA, the CDR3 is TGCGCCAGCAGCCCGGGACAGATCAATCAGCCCCAGCATTTT.

The rearrangement uses TRBV4-2 and TRBJ2-7; TRBD2 aligns across 8 bases. The J segment lost 0 bases and the V segment lost 2 bases, leaving 12 bases of the junction unmatched. The CDR3 covers 18 residues. Germline values: CDR1 LGHNA, CDR2 YNFKEQ. The CDR3 sequence is CASSQHPDPREASYEQYF. The CDR3 coding sequence is TGTGCCAGCAGCCAACATCCTGACCCGCGGGAGGCCTCCTACGAGCAGTACTTC.

The J gene is TRBJ2-6, the V gene TRBV5-1, with D possibly being TRBD2 (5 bases). With 0 bases removed from V and 0 bases from J, the gap between germline ends came to 13 bases. From germline, CDR1 is SGHRS and CDR2 YFSETQ. This CDR3 region has 18 residues. As DNA, the CDR3 is TGCGCCAGCAGCTTGGCCGAGGGTGGAAGCTCTGGGGCCAACGTCCTGACTTTC. Amino acid sequence: CASSLAEGGSSGANVLTF.